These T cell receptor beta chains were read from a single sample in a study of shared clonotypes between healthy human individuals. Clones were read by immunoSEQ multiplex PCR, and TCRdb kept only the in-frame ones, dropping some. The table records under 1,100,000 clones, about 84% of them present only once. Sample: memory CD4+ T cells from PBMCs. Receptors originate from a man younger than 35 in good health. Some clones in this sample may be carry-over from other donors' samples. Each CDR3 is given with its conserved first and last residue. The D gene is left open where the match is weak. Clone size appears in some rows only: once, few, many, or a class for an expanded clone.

CDR3: CASHLVGEQYF
DNA: TGTGCCAGCCACCTTGTGGGGGAGCAGTACTTC
D: NA
J: TRBJ2-7
V: TRBV5-8
size: NA

CDR3: CAWGHNEQFF
DNA: TGTGCCTGGGGCCATAATGAGCAGTTCTTC
D: NA
J: TRBJ2-1
V: TRBV30
size: NA

CDR3: CASSESSGVIYEQYF
DNA: TGTGCCAGCAGTGAGAGTAGCGGGGTGATCTACGAGCAGTACTTC
D: TRBD2
J: TRBJ2-7
V: TRBV2
size: NA

CDR3: CASSLASWGQGAGNTIYF
DNA: TGTGCCAGCAGCTTGGCCTCCTGGGGGCAGGGGGCCGGAAACACCATATATTTT
D: TRBD1
J: TRBJ1-3
V: TRBV5-5
size: few

CDR3: CASSKAGTSGTDTQYF
DNA: TGTGCCAGCAGCAAGGCCGGGACTAGCGGGACAGATACGCAGTATTTT
D: TRBD2
J: TRBJ2-3
V: TRBV9
size: NA

CDR3: CASSLNLGEGEKLFF
DNA: TGCGCCAGCAGCTTGAATCTAGGGGAAGGGGAAAAACTGTTTTTT
D: NA
J: TRBJ1-4
V: TRBV5-1
size: NA

CDR3: CASSLERMSASGETQYF
DNA: TGCGCCAGCAGCTTGGAAAGGATGTCAGCCTCTGGAGAGACCCAGTACTTC
D: NA
J: TRBJ2-5
V: TRBV5-1
size: NA

CDR3: CASSEWVGGLSF
DNA: TGTGCCAGCAGTGAATGGGTTGGGGGTTTGTCCTTC
D: NA
J: TRBJ1-2
V: TRBV25-1
size: NA

CDR3: CASGPGQGSSYEQYF
DNA: TGTGCCAGCGGCCCGGGACAGGGGTCCTCCTACGAGCAGTACTTC
D: TRBD1
J: TRBJ2-7
V: TRBV6-1
size: NA

CDR3: CASSKQMNTIYF
DNA: TGTGCCAGCAGCAAACAAATGAACACCATATATTTT
D: NA
J: TRBJ1-3
V: TRBV11-2
size: NA

CDR3: CASSLQGQGTGELFF
DNA: TGTGCCAGCAGCTTGCAGGGACAGGGAACCGGGGAGCTGTTTTTT
D: TRBD1
J: TRBJ2-2
V: TRBV5-6
size: NA

CDR3: CASSLGDSSGNTIYF
DNA: TGCGCCAGCAGCTTGGGGGACAGCTCTGGAAACACCATATATTTT
D: TRBD1
J: TRBJ1-3
V: TRBV5-1
size: NA

CDR3: CASSTRLAESTDTQYF
DNA: TGTGCCAGCAGCACGAGACTAGCGGAGAGCACAGATACGCAGTATTTT
D: TRBD2
J: TRBJ2-3
V: TRBV7-9
size: NA

CDR3: CASNDSPDREQYF
DNA: TGTGCCAGCAACGACAGTCCAGATCGCGAGCAGTACTTC
D: NA
J: TRBJ2-7
V: TRBV6-1
size: NA

CDR3: CASSLRGPQGTDTQYF
DNA: TGCGCCAGCAGCTTAAGGGGGCCCCAAGGCACAGATACGCAGTATTTT
D: TRBD1
J: TRBJ2-3
V: TRBV5-1
size: NA

CDR3: CASSLFWEGVNEQYF
DNA: TGTGCCAGCAGCTTGTTCTGGGAGGGAGTAAACGAGCAGTACTTC
D: TRBD2
J: TRBJ2-7
V: TRBV5-6
size: NA

CDR3: CASSPGQGGGYTF
DNA: TGTGCCAGCTCACCGGGACAGGGAGGTGGCTACACCTTC
D: TRBD1
J: TRBJ1-2
V: TRBV18
size: few

CDR3: CAISDLARGMGNEQFF
DNA: TGTGCCATCAGTGACTTGGCCAGGGGAATGGGGAATGAGCAGTTCTTC
D: NA
J: TRBJ2-1
V: TRBV10-3
size: NA

CDR3: CASSLFISVQSMNTEAFF
DNA: TGTGCCAGCAGTCTATTTATATCGGTACAGAGCATGAACACTGAAGCTTTCTTT
D: NA
J: TRBJ1-1
V: TRBV28
size: few

CDR3: CASSRLLSEGLGGELFF
DNA: TGTGCCAGCTCACGACTTTTATCGGAGGGCCTGGGCGGGGAGCTGTTTTTT
D: NA
J: TRBJ2-2
V: TRBV18
size: NA

CDR3: CASSSPGLPPYEQYF
DNA: TGTGCCAGCAGCTCCCCGGGCCTACCCCCCTACGAGCAGTACTTC
D: NA
J: TRBJ2-7
V: TRBV11-2
size: NA

CDR3: CATSSPVRSAGGNYGYTF
DNA: TGTGCCACCAGCAGCCCCGTGAGGTCGGCAGGAGGGAACTATGGCTACACCTTC
D: NA
J: TRBJ1-2
V: TRBV15
size: once

CDR3: CASSLRVGGRAYGYTF
DNA: TGTGCCAGCAGTTTAAGGGTGGGGGGACGAGCCTATGGCTACACCTTC
D: NA
J: TRBJ1-2
V: TRBV28
size: NA

CDR3: CAWSVLTDRAGTQYF
DNA: TGTGCCTGGAGTGTACTGACGGACAGGGCTGGGACCCAGTACTTC
D: TRBD1
J: TRBJ2-5
V: TRBV30
size: few

CDR3: CASSSPGLVIEQFF
DNA: TGTGCCAGCAGTTCTCCGGGACTAGTCATTGAGCAGTTCTTC
D: TRBD2
J: TRBJ2-1
V: TRBV25-1
size: NA

CDR3: CASSSGDSGNTIYF
DNA: TGCGCCAGCAGCTCGGGGGACTCTGGAAACACCATATATTTT
D: NA
J: TRBJ1-3
V: TRBV5-1
size: NA

CDR3: CASSGAEVGTQYF
DNA: TGTGCCAGCAGTGGAGCGGAGGTTGGGACCCAGTACTTC
D: NA
J: TRBJ2-5
V: TRBV6-1
size: NA

CDR3: CASSGTSGRGYNEQFF
DNA: TGTGCCAGCAGTGGGACTAGCGGGAGGGGGTACAATGAGCAGTTCTTC
D: TRBD2
J: TRBJ2-1
V: TRBV6-1
size: NA

CDR3: CASSATGATNEKLFF
DNA: TGCGCCAGCAGTGCTACAGGGGCAACTAATGAAAAACTGTTTTTT
D: TRBD1
J: TRBJ1-4
V: TRBV10-1
size: few

CDR3: CASSPRFGPHQPQHF
DNA: TGTGCCAGCAGCCCACGATTCGGACCGCATCAGCCCCAGCATTTT
D: NA
J: TRBJ1-5
V: TRBV7-2
size: once

CDR3: CASSFGGLAVYNEQFF
DNA: TGTGCCAGCAGCTTTGGGGGACTAGCGGTATACAATGAGCAGTTCTTC
D: TRBD2
J: TRBJ2-1
V: TRBV7-9
size: NA

CDR3: CASRSYQSSYEQYF
DNA: TGTGCCAGCAGATCTTACCAAAGCTCCTACGAGCAGTACTTC
D: NA
J: TRBJ2-7
V: TRBV27
size: few

CDR3: CASSVALGGDEKLFF
DNA: TGTGCCAGCAGCGTAGCTCTCGGGGGTGATGAAAAACTGTTTTTT
D: NA
J: TRBJ1-4
V: TRBV9
size: NA

CDR3: CASSSDTQGTAFF
DNA: TGCGCCAGCAGCTCCGATACACAGGGTACGGCTTTCTTT
D: NA
J: TRBJ1-1
V: TRBV5-1
size: NA

CDR3: CATSRGGLAGTYEQYF
DNA: TGTGCCACCAGCAGAGGGGGACTAGCGGGAACCTACGAGCAGTACTTC
D: TRBD2
J: TRBJ2-7
V: TRBV15
size: NA

CDR3: CASRYSNTEAFF
DNA: TGTGCCAGCAGGTACTCGAACACTGAAGCTTTCTTT
D: NA
J: TRBJ1-1
V: TRBV2
size: NA

CDR3: CASSLDRETQYF
DNA: TGTGCCAGCAGCTTAGACAGGGAGACCCAGTACTTC
D: NA
J: TRBJ2-5
V: TRBV7-2
size: NA

CDR3: CASSITSGRGNIQYF
DNA: TGTGCCAGCAGCATAACTAGCGGGAGAGGGAACATTCAGTACTTC
D: TRBD2
J: TRBJ2-4
V: TRBV7-3
size: NA

CDR3: CASSLLASGANVLTF
DNA: TGTGCCAGCAGCCTTTTAGCCTCTGGGGCCAACGTCCTGACTTTC
D: NA
J: TRBJ2-6
V: TRBV2
size: NA

CDR3: CASSPHSEGYTF
DNA: TGTGCCAGCAGTCCCCATTCTGAGGGCTACACCTTC
D: NA
J: TRBJ1-2
V: TRBV2
size: NA

CDR3: CASSLAGGRVNEQFF
DNA: TGCGCCAGCAGCTTGGCCGGCGGGAGGGTCAATGAGCAGTTCTTC
D: TRBD2
J: TRBJ2-1
V: TRBV5-1
size: NA

CDR3: CASSQERGWNTEAFF
DNA: TGTGCCAGCAGCCAAGAGAGGGGTTGGAACACTGAAGCTTTCTTT
D: NA
J: TRBJ1-1
V: TRBV4-2
size: NA